A single sample is the source of the 5 T cell receptor beta chains below, sequenced in a study of cytomegalovirus exposure and HLA in healthy donors. PCR was performed using 60 Vbeta and 13 Jbeta primers. Profiling relied on immunoSEQ multiplex PCR, and the TCRdb table lists in-frame clones only, not all of them. The sample yields some 190,000 clones, about 85% seen once. The sequenced sample was PBMCs. The receptors originated from a boy between 2 and 15 years old in good health and CMV-seronegative.

This clone was counted a few times. This sequence joins TRBV7-2 and TRBJ2-7, with D uncertain. Germline values: CDR1 SGHTA, CDR2 FQGNSA. Trimming cost V 0 bases and J 6 bases, with 12 bases left between them. This CDR3 is 14 amino acids long. The chain's CDR3 is CASSLASWRPEQYF. The DNA of the CDR3 is TGTGCCAGCAGCTTAGCTAGCTGGCGACCCGAGCAGTACTTC. Complete variable domain (other parts from reference TRBV7-2 and TRBJ2-7): GAGVSQSPSNKVTEKGKDVELRCDPISGHTALYWYRQSLGQGLEFLIYFQGNSAPDKSGLPSDRFSAERTGGSVSTLTIQRTQQEDSAVYLCASSLASWRPEQYFGPGTRLTVT.

This clone showed up just once. V is TRBV27 and J is TRBJ1-5, with TRBD1 matching 8 bases. The CDR3 is made up of 14 amino acids. Germline values: CDR1 MNHEY, CDR2 SMNVEV (reference sequence). With V trimmed by 6 bases and J by 4 bases, 5 bases remained unmatched. CDR3 in amino acids: CASRGRQGNQPQHF. Here the CDR3 DNA reads TGTGCCAGCAGGGGGAGACAGGGGAATCAGCCCCAGCATTTT.

The rearrangement joins TRBV2 to TRBJ2-7, with 11 nucleotides matching TRBD2. Germline assignment: CDR1 SNHLY and CDR2 FYNNEI. V trimming: 1 base; J trimming: 2 bases; junction bases outside the gene matches: 7. This CDR3 spans 17 amino acids. The DNA of the CDR3 is TGTGCCAGCAGTGAAGAACTAGCGGGGGCCATACCCTACGAGCAGTACGTC. Translating it yields CASSEELAGAIPYEQYV.

The rearrangement joins TRBV5-1 to TRBJ2-1; 11 bases fit TRBD1. The CDR3 is 15 residues long. The trim removed 3 bases at V and 8 bases at J, leaving 7 bases unmatched. CDR1 and CDR2 (germline): SGHRS, YFSETQ. As DNA, the CDR3 is TGCGCCAGCAGCTCAATGCTGGGACAGGGGGATGAGCAGTTCTTC. As protein: CASSSMLGQGDEQFF.

This sequence joins TRBV10-1 and TRBJ2-5; maybe TRBD1 (7 bases). The CDR3 is 16 residues long. Trimming shortened V by 8 bases and J by 5 bases, and 24 bases separated the two germline ends. Looked up from germline, CDR1 is WNHNN and CDR2 is SYGVQD (reference sequence). CDR3 in DNA: TGCGCCAGCGGTCCATCCCCCGGAGGGGGCCGGGAGACCCAGTACTTC. Encoded protein: CASGPSPGGGRETQYF.